Listed here are 21 T cell receptor beta chains from one sample, sequenced in a study of technical replicates of blood from a handful of donors. The method was immunoSEQ multiplex PCR; TCRdb's version includes in-frame clones alone and lacks a portion of them. This table has 60,000 to 70,000 clones, roughly 98% appearing once. The sample taken for sequencing was T cells isolated from PBMCs. These receptors were obtained from a human donor in good health.

V usage is TRBV5-1 and J usage is TRBJ1-1; 9 bases fit TRBD1. Per the germline V gene, CDR1 is SGHRS and CDR2 is YFSETQ. The CDR3 consists of 13 residues. The junction had 4 bases not matched to a gene; V was cut back by 4 bases and J by 6 bases. The CDR3 region has the DNA TGCGCCAGCAGCCGGGACAGGGAGGCTGAAGCTTTCTTT. It specifies CASSRDREAEAFF. Filled out from reference TRBV5-1 and TRBJ1-1, the complete variable domain reads KAGVTQTPRYLIKTRGQQVTLSCSPISGHRSVSWYQQTPGQGLQFLFEYFSETQRNKGNFPGRFSGRQFSNSRSEMNVSTLELGDSALYLCASSRDREAEAFFGQGTRLTVV.

This sequence joins TRBV5-6 and TRBJ1-3, with D unresolved. V lost 2 bases and J 0 bases, leaving 6 bases between the germline ends. The CDR3 runs to 14 residues. Per germline, CDR1 SGHDT and CDR2 YYEEEE. As DNA, the CDR3 is TGTGCCAGCAGCTTCAGCGGCTCTGGAAACACCATATATTTT. Amino acids: CASSFSGSGNTIYF.

This clone is deemed medium-sized (0.01 to 0.1%). This chain links TRBV6-5 with TRBJ1-5, with D possibly matching TRBD1 (5 bases). The CDR3 extends over 14 amino acids. With 6 bases removed from V and 4 bases from J, the gap between germline ends came to 13 bases. Germline lookup yields CDR1 MNHEY and CDR2 SVGAGI. The CDR3 protein is CASSAGLQNQPQHF. The CDR3 DNA reads TGTGCCAGCAGCGCGGGACTACAAAATCAGCCCCAGCATTTT.

The chain links TRBV9 to TRBJ2-7, with 7 bases aligning to TRBD1. Trimming took 3 bases from V and 0 from J; bases not matched to a gene: 12. This CDR3 is built from 17 residues. Germline CDR1 reads SGDLS; CDR2 reads YYNGEE. The CDR3 bases are TGTGCCAGCAGCGCCGACATCCTCACAGGGGACTCCTACGAGCAGTACTTC. Its protein product is CASSADILTGDSYEQYF.

This clone was recorded only once. The J gene is TRBJ1-2, the V gene TRBV4-1; unclear D gene. V was clipped by 1 base and J by 6 bases, with 12 bases between them. The CDR3 sequence is 14 residues long. CDR1 is MGHRA and CDR2 is YSYEKL in the germline V gene. The CDR3 nucleotides are TGCGCCAGCAGCCAAGTAGGAGGCACGGATGGCTACACCTTC. Protein: CASSQVGGTDGYTF.

V usage is TRBV19 and J usage is TRBJ1-5, with D unresolved. V lost 0 bases, J lost 15 bases, and 12 bases lay in between. Looked up from germline, CDR1 is LNHDA and CDR2 is SQIVND (reference sequence). The CDR3 totals 12 residues. CDR3 sequence (DNA): TGTGCCAGTAGTATAGATTTACAGAATTGGCATTTT. Protein: CASSIDLQNWHF. Combining the CDR3 with reference TRBV19 and TRBJ1-5 gives the whole variable domain DGGITQSPKYLFRKEGQNVTLSCEQNLNHDAMYWYRQDPGQGLRLIYYSQIVNDFQKGDIAEGYSVSREKKESFPLTVTSAQKNPTAFYLCASSIDLQNWHFGDGTRLSIL.

CDR3 in amino acids: CASSPTDSTRGYTF. DNA for the CDR3: TGTGCCAGCTCACCGACGGACAGCACGAGGGGCTACACCTTC. The chain uses TRBV18 and TRBJ1-2, with D possibly TRBD1 on 6 matching bases. From germline, CDR1 is KGHSH and CDR2 LQKENI. Trimming removed 3 bases at V and 8 bases at J, with 16 bases between. The CDR3 runs to 14 residues.

The rearrangement uses TRBV29-1 and TRBJ2-7; possible D gene TRBD1, 6 bases. The CDR3 extends over 13 amino acids. Trimming took off 2 bases at V and 3 bases at J, with 11 bases between the two ends. In germline, CDR1 is SQVTM, CDR2 ANQGSEA. This CDR3 is CSVEQGPYYEQYF. The DNA of the CDR3 is TGCAGCGTTGAACAGGGGCCCTACTACGAGCAGTACTTC.

For the CDR3, the DNA is TGTGCCAGTAGTCTGGCGGGAGTGGGCAAAAACATTCAGTACTTC. Translation gives CASSLAGVGKNIQYF. The chain links TRBV19 to TRBJ2-4, with TRBD2 matching 7 bases. The germline V gene encodes CDR1 LNHDA and CDR2 SQIVND (reference sequence). CDR3 length: 15 amino acids. The trim removed 5 bases at V and 3 bases at J, leaving 7 bases unmatched.

The chain has TRBV11-1 and TRBJ1-2; D gene ambiguous. CDR3 length equals 15 residues. V gave up 5 bases and J gave up 4 bases, with 17 bases separating them. The germline V gene has CDR1 SGHAT and CDR2 FQDESV (reference sequence). The CDR3 region is CASSPSEETFYGYTF. In nucleotides, the CDR3 is TGTGCCAGCAGCCCTAGCGAAGAGACCTTCTATGGCTACACCTTC.

The rearrangement joins TRBV7-6 to TRBJ2-7; D is possibly TRBD2 (5 bases). V shed 4 bases and J shed 3 bases, with 13 bases lying between them. Germline lookup yields CDR1 SGHVS and CDR2 FNYEAQ. The CDR3 has 14 amino acids. CDR3 sequence (DNA): TGTGCCAGCAGCTCCCTCCGGGGTTACTACGAGCAGTACTTC. Protein: CASSSLRGYYEQYF.

The chain combines TRBV6-5 with TRBJ2-1; D unclear. The V end lost 5 bases, the J end lost 0 bases, and 11 bases lay between the germline ends. CDR1 and CDR2 from the germline V gene are MNHEY and SVGAGI. CDR3 length equals 15 residues. This chain's CDR3 is CASSPDWSSYNEQFF. CDR3 sequence (DNA): TGTGCCAGCAGTCCCGATTGGAGCTCCTACAATGAGCAGTTCTTC.

The CDR3, as DNA: TGTGCCAGCAGGTTACAGGGGGCGAGGGACACTGAAGCTTTCTTT. Translation gives CASRLQGARDTEAFF. The V call is TRBV7-8, the J call TRBJ1-1, with 9 bases matching TRBD1. Germline V gene data show CDR1 as SGHVS and CDR2 as FQNEAQ. With 6 bases clipped from V and 3 bases from J, the junction kept 8 bases outside the gene matches. The CDR3 loop spans 15 amino acids.

V and J are TRBV9 and TRBJ1-1; TRBD1 might be the D (6 bases). CDR1 SGDLS and CDR2 YYNGEE come from the germline V gene. CDR3 length: 12 residues. Trimming pared 4 bases from V and 5 bases from J, leaving 9 bases between. This CDR3 reads CASSLTGTEAFF. CDR3 DNA: TGTGCCAGCAGCCTAACAGGGACTGAAGCTTTCTTT.

The V gene is TRBV5-6, the J gene TRBJ1-1, with 7 nucleotides matching TRBD1. The CDR3 has 15 residues. Germline CDR1 SGHDT, CDR2 YYEEEE. Trimming took 7 bases from V and 4 from J; bases not matched to a gene: 13. CDR3 protein: CASRLTGERGTEAFF. In DNA, the CDR3 is TGTGCCAGCCGACTTACAGGGGAACGGGGCACTGAAGCTTTCTTT.

In its sample, this clone was seen once. This sequence joins TRBV5-6 and TRBJ2-5; weak D call: TRBD2 (6 bases). Trimming pared 4 bases from V and 5 bases from J, leaving 12 bases between. The CDR3 consists of 13 residues. CDR1 is SGHDT, CDR2 YYEEEE, per germline. The CDR3 nucleotides read TGTGCCAGCAGCACGACTAGTGCGGAGACCCAGTACTTC. Its translation: CASSTTSAETQYF.

V gene TRBV4-1 combines with J gene TRBJ1-5, with TRBD1 matching 7 bases. Trimming took 4 bases from V and 2 from J; bases not matched to a gene: 14. The germline gives CDR1 MGHRA, CDR2 YSYEKL. There are 18 residues in the CDR3. The CDR3 DNA reads as TGCGCCAGCAGCCCTACCCCAAAGTCTACAGGGGGCAATCAGCCCCAGCATTTT. It translates to CASSPTPKSTGGNQPQHF.

This clone was observed a single time. The rearrangement uses TRBV10-1 and TRBJ2-5; weak D call: TRBD1 (5 bases). Germline loops: CDR1 WNHNN, CDR2 SYGVQD (reference sequence). The CDR3 has 15 residues. V was pared by 5 bases and J by 2 bases, with 15 bases between. The CDR3 protein is CASSHPGKGQETQYF. The DNA for the CDR3 is TGCGCCAGCAGTCATCCAGGGAAGGGGCAAGAGACCCAGTACTTC.

The rearrangement uses TRBV12-5 and TRBJ1-2; D not resolved. V was trimmed by 1 base and J by 3 bases, leaving 9 bases between them. The germline V gene encodes CDR1 LGHNT and CDR2 FRNRAP. CDR3 size: 14 residues. The CDR3 loop reads CASGLEGGDYGYTF. As DNA, the CDR3 is TGTGCTAGTGGTTTGGAAGGAGGCGACTATGGCTACACCTTC.

This clone has only one observation. V and J are TRBV11-3 and TRBJ2-1, with D maybe TRBD2 (6 bases). Between the trimmed V and J ends, which lost 5 bases and 5 bases, there was a span of 16 bases. CDR1 is SGHNT, CDR2 YENEEA, per germline. The CDR3 loop spans 15 amino acids. The CDR3 DNA reads as TGTGCCAGCAGCGCCGGCGGGACCGCTCACAATGAGCAGTTCTTC. Encoded protein: CASSAGGTAHNEQFF.

The rearrangement joins TRBV7-6 to TRBJ2-7; no definite D call. The CDR3 runs 14 residues. Per the germline V gene, CDR1 is SGHVS and CDR2 is FNYEAQ. The V end was cut by 1 base, the J end by 0 bases, with 7 bases between. The CDR3: CASSLERSSYEQYF. The CDR3 nucleotides read TGTGCCAGCAGCTTAGAGCGAAGCTCCTACGAGCAGTACTTC.